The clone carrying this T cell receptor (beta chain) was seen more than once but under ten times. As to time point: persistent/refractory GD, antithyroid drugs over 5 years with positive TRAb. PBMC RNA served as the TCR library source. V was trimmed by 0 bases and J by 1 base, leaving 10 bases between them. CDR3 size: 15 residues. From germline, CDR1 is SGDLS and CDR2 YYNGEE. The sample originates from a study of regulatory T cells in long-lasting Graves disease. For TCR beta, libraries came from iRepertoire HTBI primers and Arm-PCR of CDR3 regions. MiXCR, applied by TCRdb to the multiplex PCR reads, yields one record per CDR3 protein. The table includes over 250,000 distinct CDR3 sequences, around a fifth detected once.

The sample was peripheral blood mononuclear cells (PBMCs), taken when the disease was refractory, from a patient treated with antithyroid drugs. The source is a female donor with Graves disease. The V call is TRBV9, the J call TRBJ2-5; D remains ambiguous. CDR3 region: CASSVVGRTQETQYF. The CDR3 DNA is TGTGCCAGCAGCGTAGTGGGCAGAACCCAAGAGACCCAGTACTTC.